The rows below give T cell receptor beta chains drawn from one sample of a study of T cell repertoires in cytomegalovirus infection. TCRdb analysed the reads with MiXCR anew, one entry per CDR3 protein. The sample has some 940,000 distinct CDR3 sequences; approximately 31% are singletons. These TCRs' antigens remain unknown. Specimen: cultured CD8+ T cells from PBMCs, collected from culture after CMV antigen stimulation. The receptors were gathered from a human donor in good health (CMV status not recorded). Some clones in this sample may be carry-over from other donors' samples. CDR3s leave out the opening cysteine and the closing phenylalanine or tryptophan. Each record gives: V gene, J gene, CDR3 protein.

v_call: TRBV2
j_call: TRBJ1-2
cdr3_aa: ASVRGHYGYT

v_call: TRBV10-3
j_call: TRBJ1-2
cdr3_aa: AISEFRGQPESATNYGYT

v_call: TRBV27
j_call: TRBJ1-1
cdr3_aa: ASSSPGFLEAF

v_call: TRBV7-6
j_call: TRBJ1-1
cdr3_aa: ASSSPGLSEAF

v_call: TRBV7-6
j_call: TRBJ2-1
cdr3_aa: ASSPSAGSYNEQF

v_call: TRBV5-6
j_call: TRBJ1-5
cdr3_aa: ASTKQGRDHQPQH

v_call: TRBV7-2
j_call: TRBJ2-5
cdr3_aa: ASSREPTGPPETQY

v_call: TRBV7-1
j_call: TRBJ2-4
cdr3_aa: ASSHQTWEANIQY

v_call: TRBV7-2
j_call: TRBJ1-5
cdr3_aa: ASSSYLQNDQPQH

v_call: TRBV12-3/TRBV12-4
j_call: TRBJ1-3
cdr3_aa: ASRGGRETSSGNTIY

v_call: TRBV6-1
j_call: TRBJ2-1
cdr3_aa: VSSEWGAGGNEQF

v_call: TRBV7-9
j_call: TRBJ1-1
cdr3_aa: ASSLPGGAF

v_call: TRBV3-1
j_call: TRBJ1-2
cdr3_aa: ASSQDLGQGAEHGYT

v_call: TRBV6-4
j_call: TRBJ2-1
cdr3_aa: ASSSTTSGGYNEQF

v_call: TRBV12-3/TRBV12-4
j_call: TRBJ2-2
cdr3_aa: ASTPGGGELF

v_call: TRBV7-8
j_call: TRBJ2-2
cdr3_aa: ASSPKLAGGNTGELF

v_call: TRBV7-2
j_call: TRBJ1-2
cdr3_aa: ASSFVGYGYT

v_call: TRBV7-6
j_call: TRBJ2-3
cdr3_aa: VSSLAKRGVTDTQY

v_call: TRBV19
j_call: TRBJ2-1
cdr3_aa: ASSIVSAPGEQF

v_call: TRBV7-9
j_call: TRBJ1-6
cdr3_aa: ASSSFPSSYNSPLH

v_call: TRBV2
j_call: TRBJ2-1
cdr3_aa: ASWGALGNEQF

v_call: TRBV9
j_call: TRBJ1-1
cdr3_aa: ASREGAGDTEAF

v_call: TRBV27
j_call: TRBJ1-5
cdr3_aa: ASSAGLSQPQH

v_call: TRBV7-6
j_call: TRBJ2-7
cdr3_aa: ASSLDDSPIYEQY

v_call: TRBV5-6
j_call: TRBJ2-5
cdr3_aa: ASSPPTSAGTQY

v_call: TRBV4-3
j_call: TRBJ1-6
cdr3_aa: ASSPAFESRPLH

v_call: TRBV9
j_call: TRBJ1-4
cdr3_aa: ASSVEPGGTNEKLF

v_call: TRBV2
j_call: TRBJ1-1
cdr3_aa: ASFPTRNTEAF

v_call: TRBV14
j_call: TRBJ1-5
cdr3_aa: ASSQDRNRGGNQPQH

v_call: TRBV7-9
j_call: TRBJ1-1
cdr3_aa: ASSSTRGVNTEAF

v_call: TRBV13
j_call: TRBJ1-1
cdr3_aa: ASSRRPSHTEAF